This record looks at one TCR beta chain sequence and its context. Its antigen is as yet unknown. Of the isolated RNA, all was reverse transcribed, and so the sequenced material was expressed TCRB transcripts. Sequencing used immunoSEQ multiplex PCR; TCRdb keeps in-frame clones, though not all of them. This sample has about 16,000 clones, with 60% to 75% found just once. Germline assignment: CDR1 LNHNV and CDR2 YYDKDF (reference sequence). After removal of 8 bases from V and 2 bases from J, the junction contained 8 bases not matched to a gene. This CDR3 is built from 14 residues. These data come from a study of beta chain features in type 1 diabetes. Whole-study findings and limits: Researchers report that Type 1 diabetes patients had moderately but significantly shorter TCRB CDR3s across all four CD4+ subsets.

One heparinised draw of blood, averaging about 110 mL, came from each donor. By way of CD45RO/CCR7/CD25/CD127/CD95/CD27, the CD4+ regulatory, stem cell-like memory, central memory and naive cells were sorted. Sequencing input: stem cell memory CD4+ T cells from blood. V and J are TRBV15 and TRBJ2-5, with 7 bases identical to TRBD2. The TCR sequence derives from a man aged 25-45 years with type 1 diabetes. CDR3 sequence reads: CATEAGTLQETQYF. The DNA of the CDR3 is TGTGCCACCGAAGCGGGGACTCTTCAAGAGACCCAGTACTTC.